This section outlines one TCR beta chain sequence together with its context. Antigen specificity is unknown. Before the COVID-19 pandemic, during about 2010-2019, CD4+ T cells were taken from unexposed donors. After nine to ten days of culture, CD4+ T cells were isolated. Unexposed-donor CD4+ T cells were probed with SARS-CoV-2 S/N and four cold-coronavirus spikes, cells permitting. The data were produced by immunoSEQ multiplex PCR, yet TCRdb's version contains in-frame clones alone and is incomplete. The sample has about 20,000 clones, about three fifths seen once. CDR3 length: 14 amino acids. In germline, CDR1 is SGHRS, CDR2 YFSETQ. V was shortened by 0 bases and J by 5 bases, with 11 bases between the two germline ends. The entry originates in a study of CD4 T cells in relation to SARS-CoV-2 and coronaviruses. About the research overall: ViraFEST: approximately 10-day antigen culture of PBMCs, then TCR beta CDR3 sequencing.

Study-level results: This crossreactivity analysis covered spike protein alone, no other viral proteins.

This chain joins TRBV5-1 and TRBJ2-5; D remains ambiguous. This sequence originates from a human donor in good health. Material for sequencing was CD4+ T cells from PBMCs, cultured in vitro. CDR3 region: CASSLESVGETQYF. CDR3 DNA sequence: TGCGCCAGCAGCTTGGAATCCGTCGGGGAGACCCAGTACTTC.